Below, 27 T cell receptor beta chains from the same sample are listed, as sequenced in a study of blood T cells in healthy people across ages. The authors ran a second PCR of 7 to 11 cycles using a sample-barcoded 5' primer and a J-beta primer mix. TCRdb fed the 5' RACE reads into MiXCR, producing one record per CDR3 protein. The sample yields some 1.5 million distinct CDR3 sequences, about 42% seen once. Sequenced material: blood. These receptors all come from a woman between 18 and 29 years old in good health.

This clonotype was counted at least ten times. The chain joins TRBV12-3 or TRBV12-4 to TRBJ2-7; possibly TRBD2 for D (6 bases). This CDR3 region has 13 residues. V shed 5 bases and J shed 5 bases, with 13 bases lying between them. The DNA of the CDR3 is TGTGCCAGCAGTGACGGGAGCGGCCACGAGCAGTACTTC. Its translation is CASSDGSGHEQYF.

This clonotype has a handful of counts. The chain has TRBV6-5 and TRBJ2-6, with no clear D. This CDR3 contains 16 residues. Germline lookup yields CDR1 MNHEY and CDR2 SVGAGI. V lost 5 bases, J lost 4 bases, and 15 bases lay in between. The CDR3 reads CASSKSPAYGANVLTF. Here the CDR3 DNA reads TGTGCCAGCAGTAAGAGCCCCGCATACGGGGCCAACGTCCTGACTTTC.

The chain recombines TRBV7-2 with TRBJ2-7, with 9 bases that match TRBD1. CDR3 length equals 15 residues. The V gene's germline CDR1 is SGHTA and CDR2 FQGNSA. The ends lost 5 bases at V and 4 bases at J; junction bases unmatched: 9. CDR3 coding DNA: TGTGCCAGCAGCAAACCGGGACAGGGTACTTACGAGCAGTACTTC. Its translation: CASSKPGQGTYEQYF.

The sample holds a few counts of this clonotype. The genes are TRBV30 and TRBJ2-7; D is uncertain. Between the trimmed V and J ends, which lost 0 bases and 6 bases, there was a span of 9 bases. Germline CDR1 reads GTSNPN; CDR2 reads SVGIG (reference sequence). The CDR3 covers 12 residues. This CDR3 reads CAWSVTLLEQYF. The CDR3 DNA reads as TGTGCCTGGAGTGTCACTCTGCTCGAGCAGTACTTC.

V is TRBV12-3 or TRBV12-4 and J is TRBJ1-2; possible D gene TRBD1, 5 bases. There are 14 residues in the CDR3. Trimming removed 0 bases at V and 7 bases at J, with 12 bases between. The CDR3 nucleotides are TGTGCCAGCAGTTTAGCCTGGGCCCAGGGTGGCTACACCTTC. It codes for CASSLAWAQGGYTF.

The gene calls are TRBV4-3 and TRBJ2-1; 9 bases match TRBD1. The CDR3 is 16 residues long. V trimming: 1 base; J trimming: 5 bases; junction bases outside the gene matches: 6. Per germline, CDR1 LGHNA and CDR2 YSLEER. The CDR3 reads CASSQAPGQGNNEQFF. The CDR3 coding sequence is TGCGCCAGCAGCCAAGCCCCGGGACAGGGCAACAATGAGCAGTTCTTC.

This clonotype turned up a few times. The chain recombines TRBV11-2 with TRBJ2-3; TRBD1 might be the D (6 bases). Trimming took 5 bases from V and 0 from J, leaving 21 bases between them. CDR1 and CDR2 from the germline V gene are SGHAT and FQNNGV. The CDR3 consists of 18 residues. The CDR3 here is CASSLHVSGVISTDTQYF. Written as DNA, the CDR3 is TGTGCCAGCAGCCTCCATGTTTCAGGGGTTATTAGCACAGATACGCAGTATTTT. Together with reference TRBV11-2 and TRBJ2-3, the CDR3 gives the full variable domain: EAGVAQSPRYKIIEKRQSVAFWCNPISGHATLYWYQQILGQGPKLLIQFQNNGVVDDSQLPKDRFSAERLKGVDSTLKIQPAKLEDSAVYLCASSLHVSGVISTDTQYFGPGTRLTVL.

This chain connects TRBV7-2 to TRBJ1-1; D might be TRBD1 (6 bases). V was shortened by 3 bases and J by 5 bases, with 16 bases between the two germline ends. CDR3 length: 15 amino acids. Germline V lookup: CDR1 SGHTA, CDR2 FQGNSA. The CDR3 bases are TGTGCCAGCAGCTTGCGGGACAAGGGGCGGACTGAAGCTTTCTTT. It translates to CASSLRDKGRTEAFF.

This clonotype has just a few counts. The genes are TRBV20-1 and TRBJ1-5; 9 bases are a match to TRBD1. This CDR3 has 15 amino acids. V trimming: 0 bases; J trimming: 7 bases; junction bases outside the gene matches: 7. Germline V gene data show CDR1 as DFQATT and CDR2 as SNEGSKA (reference sequence). CDR3 coding DNA: TGCAGTGCTAGAGATCCGACAGGGGGACGGCAGCCCCAGCATTTT. This sequence encodes CSARDPTGGRQPQHF.

The chain combines TRBV12-3 or TRBV12-4 with TRBJ1-2; D uncertain. V was trimmed by 6 bases and J by 4 bases, leaving 15 bases between them. This CDR3 comprises 14 residues. The DNA for the CDR3 is TGTGCCAGCAGCCCCCGGGTAGGGCTCTATGGCTACACCTTC. It translates to CASSPRVGLYGYTF.

J is TRBJ2-5 and V is TRBV3-1; D may be TRBD1 (6 bases). CDR1 is LGHDT and CDR2 is YNNKEL in the germline V gene (reference sequence). V lost 4 bases, J lost 0 bases, and 12 bases lay in between. The CDR3 totals 15 residues. CDR3 in DNA: TGTGCCAGCAGCCCCGAGGGGGATTACCAAGAGACCCAGTACTTC. Amino acid sequence: CASSPEGDYQETQYF.

This rearrangement joins TRBV12-3 or TRBV12-4 to TRBJ1-1; D call uncertain. This CDR3 comprises 15 residues. The V end lost 4 bases, the J end lost 0 bases, and 12 bases lay between the germline ends. CDR3 region: CASSSSYSMNTEAFF. CDR3 in DNA: TGTGCCAGCAGTTCATCCTACAGCATGAACACTGAAGCTTTCTTT.

The chain links TRBV6-5 to TRBJ1-1; D perhaps matches TRBD1 (5 bases). This CDR3 has 16 amino acids. Trimming pared 2 bases from V and 3 bases from J, leaving 16 bases between. Germline CDR1 is MNHEY and CDR2 is SVGAGI. This CDR3 is CASSYLSLGEDTEAFF. CDR3 DNA sequence: TGTGCCAGCAGTTACCTCTCCCTGGGGGAAGACACTGAAGCTTTCTTT.

The rearrangement links TRBV19 to TRBJ1-2; 7 bases align to TRBD1. The CDR3 spans 14 residues. Germline V gene data show CDR1 as LNHDA and CDR2 as SQIVND (reference sequence). V trimming: 3 bases; J trimming: 4 bases; junction bases outside the gene matches: 5. CDR3: CASSMAGQSYGYTF. The CDR3 nucleotides are TGTGCCAGTAGTATGGCGGGACAGAGCTATGGCTACACCTTC.

The rearrangement joins TRBV29-1 to TRBJ1-4; D may be TRBD1 (6 bases). The V gene lost 7 bases and the J gene lost 5 bases, with 20 bases spanning the gap. CDR3 length: 15 residues. CDR1 is SQVTM and CDR2 is ANQGSEA in the germline V gene. The CDR3 DNA is TGCAGCGCCAGCGAAGCCGGGGGCATAAATGAAAAACTGTTTTTT. It encodes CSASEAGGINEKLFF. The whole variable domain, remainder taken from reference TRBV29-1 and TRBJ1-4, is SAVISQKPSRDICQRGTSLTIQCQVDSQVTMMFWYRQQPGQSLTLIATANQGSEATYESGFVIDKFPISRPNLTFSTLTVSNMSPEDSSIYLCSASEAGGINEKLFFGSGTQLSVL.

The chain combines TRBV28 with TRBJ1-5; TRBD1 matches at 7 bases. The CDR3 runs to 16 residues. The junction had 9 bases not matched to a gene; V was cut back by 3 bases and J by 4 bases. Germline V CDR1 and CDR2: MDHEN, SYDVKM. The CDR3 bases are TGTGCCAGCAGTTTCAAGACAGGGTTCAAGAATCAGCCCCAGCATTTT. It specifies CASSFKTGFKNQPQHF.

The rearrangement uses TRBV29-1 and TRBJ2-7; 7 nucleotides match TRBD2. J was trimmed by 2 bases and V by 5 bases; bases with no gene match: 15. CDR1 and CDR2 (germline): SQVTM, ANQGSEA. The CDR3 has 16 amino acids. This CDR3 reads CSVFTGGSGLAYEQYF. The CDR3, as DNA: TGCAGCGTTTTTACTGGTGGTAGCGGGCTTGCCTACGAGCAGTACTTC.

This chain links TRBV4-1 with TRBJ1-5; D not certain. Deletions cut 1 base from V and 3 bases from J, with 19 bases between. The CDR3 runs to 18 residues. Looked up from germline, CDR1 is MGHRA and CDR2 is YSYEKL. The CDR3 DNA is TGCGCCAGCAGCCAAGGTAGTCGAGGGCAAGGTTCCAATCAGCCCCAGCATTTT. Amino acids: CASSQGSRGQGSNQPQHF.

This clonotype has only a few counts. The chain's CDR3 is CASSQGTSGIQETQYF. The DNA of the CDR3 is TGCGCCAGCAGCCAGGGGACTAGCGGAATACAAGAGACCCAGTACTTC. J is TRBJ2-5 and V is TRBV4-1, with 11 bases fitting TRBD2. V shed 3 bases and J 2 bases; nucleotides not matched to a gene: 5. The CDR3 length is 16 residues. Germline loops: CDR1 MGHRA, CDR2 YSYEKL.

This sequence joins TRBV29-1 and TRBJ1-5, with TRBD1 matching over 7 bases. The V gene's germline CDR1 is SQVTM and CDR2 ANQGSEA. The CDR3 runs 13 residues. V lost 7 bases to trimming and J lost 7 bases; unmatched junction nucleotides: 10. The CDR3 loop reads CSATRGGDQPQHF. The CDR3 nucleotides read TGCAGCGCCACCAGGGGGGGGGACCAGCCCCAGCATTTT.

This clonotype came up a few times. The V gene is TRBV20-1, the J gene TRBJ1-2; D gene unclear. V lost 3 bases and J lost 5, with 13 bases in between. The length of the CDR3 is 13 residues. Germline lookup yields CDR1 DFQATT and CDR2 SNEGSKA (reference sequence). The CDR3 region is CSARDHTSYGYTF. CDR3 DNA sequence: TGCAGTGCTAGGGACCACACGTCGTATGGCTACACCTTC.

This clonotype showed up just once. The chain joins TRBV4-1 to TRBJ2-5; D ambiguous. Per the germline V gene, CDR1 is MGHRA and CDR2 is YSYEKL. Trimming removed 0 bases from V and 11 bases from J, with 19 bases in between. The CDR3 covers 15 residues. CDR3 in DNA: TGCGCCAGCAGCCAAGATCTCAACAGTTACAATGAGCAGTACTTC. It specifies CASSQDLNSYNEQYF.

This chain connects TRBV6-5 to TRBJ2-7; D may be TRBD1 or TRBD2 (5 bases each). CDR3 length: 14 amino acids. Trimming removed 2 bases from V and 4 bases from J, with 12 bases in between. Looked up from germline, CDR1 is MNHEY and CDR2 is SVGAGI. The CDR3 region has the DNA TGTGCCAGCAGTTACCTAGCAGGGCAGTACGAGCAGTACTTC. Protein sequence: CASSYLAGQYEQYF.

This clonotype appeared a few times. V and J are TRBV15 and TRBJ1-2; D might be TRBD1 (5 bases). Trimming stripped 3 bases from V and 3 bases from J, with 8 bases between. The germline gives CDR1 LNHNV, CDR2 YYDKDF (reference sequence). This CDR3 spans 13 amino acids. This CDR3 is CATSSGTDYGYTF. CDR3 DNA: TGTGCCACCAGCAGCGGGACGGACTATGGCTACACCTTC.

This chain uses TRBV9 with TRBJ2-1, with D possibly TRBD2 on 5 matching bases. In germline, CDR1 is SGDLS, CDR2 YYNGEE. V was pared by 1 base and J by 7 bases, with 12 bases between. The CDR3 sequence is 14 residues long. CDR3 bases: TGTGCCAGCAGCGTATGGGAGTTGGGGAATGAGCAGTTCTTC. Its translation is CASSVWELGNEQFF.

This clonotype was found a few times. The chain combines TRBV7-3 with TRBJ2-1; no definite D call. Germline V gives CDR1 SGHTA, CDR2 FQGTGA. Trimming stripped 5 bases from V and 7 bases from J, with 9 bases between. This CDR3 has 12 amino acids. The CDR3 DNA sequence: TGTGCCAGCAGCGAAACTCAAAATGAGCAGTTCTTC. Its translation: CASSETQNEQFF.

V gene TRBV19 combines with J gene TRBJ1-2, with a possible D match to TRBD1 (6 bases). Germline CDR1 is LNHDA and CDR2 is SQIVND (reference sequence). This CDR3 has 12 residues. V was cut by 6 bases and J by 7 bases, with 12 bases left in between. The CDR3 bases are TGTGCCAGTAGAGGGGGTAATCGTGGCTACACCTTC. Translated, it gives CASRGGNRGYTF.